This TCR beta chain was sequenced in a study of post-analysis software for immune sequencing data. Points from the study as a whole: Elevated frequency relative to controls characterized several TRBV segments in patients, TRBV5-6, TRBV5-1 and TRBV20-1 among them.

Germline V lookup: CDR1 LGHNA, CDR2 YNFKEQ. This CDR3 has 14 residues. Between the trimmed V and J ends, which lost 3 bases and 1 base, there was a span of 9 bases. Comments on this clonotype: The antigen remains undetermined.

Unique molecular identifiers were carried by the TCR beta cDNA libraries. The yield from approximately 1 to 10 million T cells was around 500,000 cDNA molecules in total. MiXCR was run by TCRdb on the PCR reads, yielding one entry per CDR3 protein. The sample has some 370,000 distinct CDR3 sequences; roughly 38% are singletons. Material for sequencing was blood. The TCR comes from a girl aged 5 to 17 with multiple sclerosis. The chain is built from TRBV4-2 and TRBJ2-5; TRBD1 is a possible D gene (6 bases). CDR3 DNA sequence: TGTGCCAGCAGCCAGGGGGCGGTCCAAGAGACCCAGTACTTC. This encodes CASSQGAVQETQYF.